The 8 T cell receptor beta chains listed next were all sequenced from one sample in a study of shared clonotypes between healthy human individuals. Here immunoSEQ multiplex PCR was the method, and the copy in TCRdb shows in-frame clones only, minus some. The table shows 2.3 million or so clones, with over 90% occurring only once. Sequencing was carried out using naive CD4+ T cells from PBMCs. As for subset: CD45RA+ positively selected. The origin of the receptors is a man aged 18 to 29 in good health. Some clones in this sample may be carry-over from other donors' samples.

The chain carries TRBV28 and TRBJ1-5; D is uncertain. The V and J ends lost 4 bases and 3 bases respectively, with 16 bases between them. This CDR3 region has 16 residues. Germline V gives CDR1 MDHEN, CDR2 SYDVKM. The CDR3 is CASSSPLGVANQPQHF. Written as DNA, the CDR3 is TGTGCCAGCAGTTCCCCCCTCGGGGTGGCCAATCAGCCCCAGCATTTT.

This chain connects TRBV30 to TRBJ2-1; D not resolved. With 2 bases removed from V and 10 bases from J, the gap between germline ends came to 15 bases. Germline assignment: CDR1 GTSNPN and CDR2 SVGIG (reference sequence). CDR3 length: 13 residues. The CDR3 protein is CAWSPISNGEQFF. The CDR3 DNA reads TGTGCCTGGAGTCCCATTAGTAATGGGGAGCAGTTCTTC.

The chain links TRBV11-3 to TRBJ2-7, with 8 bases that match TRBD2. Germline values: CDR1 SGHNT, CDR2 YENEEA. V lost 1 base and J lost 4; bases outside the gene matches: 12. The CDR3 runs 17 residues. The CDR3 nucleotides read TGTGCCAGCAGCTTAGGCGGGGCAGCGGGAGAGGGATACGAGCAGTACTTC. Amino acid sequence: CASSLGGAAGEGYEQYF.

A note on this clone: The same CDR3 is also encoded by other DNA sequences in this sample. This chain links TRBV19 with TRBJ2-7; TRBD2 aligns across 11 bases. From germline, CDR1 is LNHDA and CDR2 SQIVND (reference sequence). The CDR3 consists of 15 residues. The J segment lost 2 bases and the V segment lost 3 bases, leaving 3 bases of the junction unmatched. The CDR3 spells CASSITSGGTYEQYF. CDR3 nucleotide sequence: TGTGCCAGTAGTATTACTAGCGGGGGCACCTACGAGCAGTACTTC. Full variable domain (outside the CDR3, taken from reference TRBV19 and TRBJ2-7): DGGITQSPKYLFRKEGQNVTLSCEQNLNHDAMYWYRQDPGQGLRLIYYSQIVNDFQKGDIAEGYSVSREKKESFPLTVTSAQKNPTAFYLCASSITSGGTYEQYFGPGTRLTVT.

The chain carries TRBV29-1 and TRBJ1-5; 8 nucleotides match TRBD1. The germline V gene encodes CDR1 SQVTM and CDR2 ANQGSEA. The V gene end was trimmed by 4 bases and the J gene end by 4 bases; junction bases not matched to a gene: 3. The CDR3 has 13 residues. This CDR3 reads CSVGYRGNQPQHF. In DNA form, the CDR3 reads TGCAGCGTTGGATACAGGGGGAATCAGCCCCAGCATTTT.

The chain uses TRBV7-3 and TRBJ2-2; either TRBD1 or TRBD2 may fit D (6 bases each). V gave up 1 base and J gave up 3 bases, with 12 bases separating them. Per the germline V gene, CDR1 is SGHTA and CDR2 is FQGTGA. This CDR3 is built from 16 residues. CDR3 amino acids: CASSLSSGGDTGELFF. CDR3 in DNA: TGTGCCAGCAGCTTAAGTTCCGGGGGCGACACCGGGGAGCTGTTTTTT. The full variable domain, rest sourced from reference TRBV7-3 and TRBJ2-2, is GAGVSQTPSNKVTEKGKYVELRCDPISGHTALYWYRQSLGQGPEFLIYFQGTGAADDSGLPNDRFFAVRPEGSVSTLKIQRTERGDSAVYLCASSLSSGGDTGELFFGEGSRLTVL.

This clone is a singleton in its sample. The chain recombines TRBV6-5 with TRBJ2-1; TRBD2 is a possible D gene (5 bases). The CDR3 totals 14 residues. Germline V lookup: CDR1 MNHEY, CDR2 SVGAGI. V lost 8 bases, J lost 6 bases, and 17 bases lay in between. The CDR3 here is CASWRRDSSNEQFF. For the CDR3, the DNA is TGTGCCAGCTGGAGACGGGATTCTAGCAATGAGCAGTTCTTC.

This clone came up a few times. J is TRBJ1-2 and V is TRBV30, with D uncertain. V lost 8 bases, J lost 5 bases, and 12 bases lay in between. The CDR3 spans 11 residues. Germline CDR1 GTSNPN, CDR2 SVGIG (reference sequence). CDR3 loop: CAESREYGYTF. CDR3 DNA: TGTGCCGAATCTAGGGAATATGGCTACACCTTC.